This T cell receptor (beta chain) was retrieved from a study of shared clonotypes between healthy human individuals. Study-wide context: Each donor's CD8 memory used one plate, CD8 naive two, each CD4 subset three. Study-wide results and limits: Estimated clonotype richness was generally higher in naive than memory subsets. Clonotypes shared by all four donors outscored non-shared clonotypes in generation probability.

TCRdb keeps only in-frame clones here, not all; method: immunoSEQ multiplex PCR. The repertoire consists of about 2,100,000 clones, with 93% occurring once and the leading ten covering more than 1.5%. Trimming shortened V by 3 bases and J by 5 bases, and 5 bases separated the two germline ends. CDR1 is MNHEY and CDR2 is SVGAGI in the germline V gene. The CDR3 spans 11 residues. On this clone: Its antigen is not identified. This same CDR3 is encoded by further DNA sequences in the sample.

In the naive CD8 group, cells lacked CD45RO and were positively selected for CCR7, so terminally differentiated effector memory CD45RA+ cells were left out. Specimen: naive CD8+ T cells from PBMCs. The sequence was collected from a man younger than 35 in good health. Some clones in this sample may be carry-over from other donors' samples. This rearrangement joins TRBV6-5 to TRBJ2-7; D remains ambiguous. DNA for the CDR3: TGTGCCAGCAGTTATGGCCACGAGCAGTACTTC. Its translation is CASSYGHEQYF.